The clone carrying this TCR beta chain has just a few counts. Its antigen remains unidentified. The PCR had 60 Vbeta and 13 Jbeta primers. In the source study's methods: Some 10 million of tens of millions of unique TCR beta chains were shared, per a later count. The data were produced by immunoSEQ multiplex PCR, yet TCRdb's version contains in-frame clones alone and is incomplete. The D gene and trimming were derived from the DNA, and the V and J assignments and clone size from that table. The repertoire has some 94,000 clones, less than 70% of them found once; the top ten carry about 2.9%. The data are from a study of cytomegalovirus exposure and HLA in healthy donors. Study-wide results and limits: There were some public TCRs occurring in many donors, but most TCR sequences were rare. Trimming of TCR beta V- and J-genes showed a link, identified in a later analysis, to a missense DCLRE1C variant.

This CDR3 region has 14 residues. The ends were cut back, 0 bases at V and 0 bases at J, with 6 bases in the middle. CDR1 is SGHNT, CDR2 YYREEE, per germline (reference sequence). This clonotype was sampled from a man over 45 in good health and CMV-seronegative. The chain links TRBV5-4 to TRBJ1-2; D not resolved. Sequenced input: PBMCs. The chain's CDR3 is CASSLDSTNYGYTF. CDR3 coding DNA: TGTGCCAGCAGCTTGGACAGTACTAACTATGGCTACACCTTC.